Each of the 8 T cell receptor beta chains below was sequenced from the same sample in a study of T cell responses to AZD1222 COVID-19 vaccine. Sequenced by immunoSEQ multiplex PCR; TCRdb stores in-frame clones only, minus some. The sample has 84,000 or so clones, 88% seen once. Source: peripheral blood, taken on day 0 of MenACWY control vaccination. The origin of the receptors is an adult in good health.

The CDR3 DNA sequence: TGTGCCAGCAGCTTAGGGACAGGGCCGATCTACGAGCAGTACTTC. Protein product: CASSLGTGPIYEQYF. This rearrangement joins TRBV11-2 to TRBJ2-7; TRBD1 matches 8 bases. The germline V gene has CDR1 SGHAT and CDR2 FQNNGV. CDR3 length: 15 residues. V dropped 1 base and J dropped 3; count of bases not matched to a gene: 5.

The chain recombines TRBV9 with TRBJ2-3; 7 positions agree with TRBD2. The CDR3 has 13 amino acids. V lost 0 bases and J lost 7; bases outside the gene matches: 2. CDR1 SGDLS and CDR2 YYNGEE come from the germline V gene. CDR3 sequence: CASSVGEGNTQYF. The DNA of the CDR3 is TGTGCCAGCAGCGTAGGGGAGGGGAATACGCAGTATTTT.

The rearrangement joins TRBV6-5 to TRBJ1-6; TRBD1 might be the D (5 bases). This CDR3 spans 15 amino acids. Trimming shortened V by 3 bases and J by 5 bases, and 11 bases separated the two germline ends. Germline V gene lookup returns CDR1 MNHEY and CDR2 SVGAGI. CDR3 in amino acids: CASSYQGAHNSPLHF. The CDR3 DNA sequence: TGTGCCAGCAGTTATCAGGGCGCGCATAATTCACCCCTCCACTTT.

J is TRBJ2-4 and V is TRBV5-1; perhaps TRBD2 as D (6 bases). Trimming stripped 2 bases from V and 6 bases from J, with 21 bases between. Per the germline V gene, CDR1 is SGHRS and CDR2 is YFSETQ. This CDR3 is built from 17 residues. In DNA, the CDR3 is TGCGCCAGCAGCTTCGACGTGGGTGGGGGAGGCGGAAACATTCAGTACTTC. Translation: CASSFDVGGGGGNIQYF.

This chain links TRBV24-1 with TRBJ2-3; 9 bases fit TRBD2. Germline-derived CDR1 and CDR2 are KGHDR and SFDVKD. This CDR3 has 17 residues. Losses at the gene ends were 4 bases for V and 3 bases for J; bases not matched to a gene: 10. In DNA form, the CDR3 reads TGTGCCACCAGTGAGCCCGCGGGCGGGGGGGCGACAGATACGCAGTATTTT. This translates into CATSEPAGGGATDTQYF.

This chain connects TRBV18 to TRBJ1-5; D not certain. Per germline, CDR1 KGHSH and CDR2 LQKENI. This CDR3 comprises 13 residues. V lost 4 bases and J lost 2, with 6 bases in between. The CDR3 protein is CASSLLRNQPQHF. In DNA form, the CDR3 reads TGTGCCAGCTCACTGTTACGCAATCAGCCCCAGCATTTT.

The V call is TRBV20-1, the J call TRBJ1-6; D gene unclear. Trimming removed 3 bases at V and 0 bases at J, with 12 bases between. The CDR3 has 16 residues. From germline, CDR1 is DFQATT and CDR2 SNEGSKA (reference sequence). CDR3 residues: CSASMAGYSYNSPLHF. The CDR3 nucleotides are TGCAGTGCTAGTATGGCAGGATACTCCTATAATTCACCCCTCCACTTT.

The chain recombines TRBV13 with TRBJ2-1; 8 bases line up with TRBD1. Germline V gene lookup returns CDR1 PRHDT and CDR2 FYEKMQ (reference sequence). The CDR3 loop spans 19 amino acids. J gave up 0 bases and V 2 bases, and 12 bases lay outside the gene matches. CDR3 in amino acids: CASSLSPGQASYSYNEQFF. In DNA, the CDR3 is TGTGCCAGCAGCTTAAGTCCGGGACAGGCATCGTACTCCTACAATGAGCAGTTCTTC. The full variable domain, its missing parts supplied by reference TRBV13 and TRBJ2-1, is AAGVIQSPRHLIKEKRETATLKCYPIPRHDTVYWYQQGPGQDPQFLISFYEKMQSDKGSIPDRFSAQQFSDYHSELNMSSLELGDSALYFCASSLSPGQASYSYNEQFFGPGTRLTVL.